Following are 5 T cell receptor beta chains from one sample sequenced in a study of monozygotic twins with inflammatory bowel disease. TCRdb re-called the 5' RACE reads; every CDR3 protein appears as one record, without DNA. This listing includes 95,000 to 110,000 distinct CDR3 sequences. The source material was blood. These receptors all stem from a human donor with ulcerative colitis or Crohn's disease, or a healthy co-twin of an affected twin (not recorded which).

The rearrangement links TRBV19 to TRBJ2-2; TCRdb gives TRBD1 as the D gene, but with no DNA this cannot be confirmed. This CDR3 comprises 15 residues. Germline V gives CDR1 LNHDA, CDR2 SQIVND (reference sequence). This CDR3 is CASSMMLAGTGELFF. Drawing the rest from reference TRBV19 and TRBJ2-2, the complete variable domain is DGGITQSPKYLFRKEGQNVTLSCEQNLNHDAMYWYRQDPGQGLRLIYYSQIVNDFQKGDIAEGYSVSREKKESFPLTVTSAQKNPTAFYLCASSMMLAGTGELFFGEGSRLTVL.

The chain combines TRBV12-3 or TRBV12-4 with TRBJ1-2; the D gene TCRdb calls, TRBD1, cannot be checked with no DNA. The length of the CDR3 is 13 residues. The CDR3 here is CASSFGQGAGYTF.

The chain employs TRBV7-2 and TRBJ2-1; TCRdb names TRBD2, which stays unverified in the absence of DNA. This CDR3 spans 15 amino acids. Looked up from germline, CDR1 is SGHTA and CDR2 is FQGNSA. CDR3 sequence: CASSLTSGGGNEQFF. Complete variable domain (other parts from reference TRBV7-2 and TRBJ2-1): GAGVSQSPSNKVTEKGKDVELRCDPISGHTALYWYRQSLGQGLEFLIYFQGNSAPDKSGLPSDRFSAERTGGSVSTLTIQRTQQEDSAVYLCASSLTSGGGNEQFFGPGTRLTVL.

The gene calls are TRBV6-6 and TRBJ1-4; the D call of TRBD1 rests on TCRdb alone, since no DNA is present to check it. The CDR3 length is 14 residues. The germline CDR1 and CDR2 sequences are MNHNY and SVGAGI (reference sequence). The CDR3 region is CASSRDLANEKLFF.

This chain uses TRBV29-1 with TRBJ2-2; TCRdb's D call, TRBD2, is unchecked because there is no DNA. The V gene's germline CDR1 is SQVTM and CDR2 ANQGSEA. The CDR3 is 14 amino acids. CDR3 sequence reads: CSVIVRAGTGELFF.